Following are 21 T cell receptor beta chains from one sample sequenced in a study of cytomegalovirus exposure and HLA in healthy donors. 13 Jbeta primers and 60 Vbeta primers were used for the PCR. TCRdb's copy holds only in-frame clones and misses some; the assay was immunoSEQ multiplex PCR. The sample lists some 180,000 clones, around 80% occurring once. Material for sequencing was PBMCs. These receptors were collected from a woman in her 30s in good health and CMV-seropositive.

V is TRBV9 and J is TRBJ2-3, with D perhaps matching TRBD1 (6 bases). Germline V gene data show CDR1 as SGDLS and CDR2 as YYNGEE. V was clipped by 4 bases and J by 0 bases, with 18 bases between them. This CDR3 is 17 amino acids long. The CDR3, as DNA: TGTGCCAGCAGCCGTTCGCAGGGGACCTCTAGCACAGATACGCAGTATTTT. Translating gives CASSRSQGTSSTDTQYF.

The rearrangement links TRBV7-3 to TRBJ1-1, with no clear D. V was trimmed by 5 bases and J by 6 bases, leaving 16 bases between them. CDR1 is SGHTA and CDR2 is FQGTGA in the germline V gene. The CDR3 loop spans 14 amino acids. CDR3 sequence (DNA): TGTGCCAGCAGCCCCACGGGAGTGAAAGCTGAAGCTTTCTTT. Translated: CASSPTGVKAEAFF.

The chain has TRBV5-1 and TRBJ1-2; D is unclear. Trimming removed 0 bases from V and 1 base from J, with 4 bases in between. Looked up from germline, CDR1 is SGHRS and CDR2 is YFSETQ. The CDR3 spans 13 residues. CDR3 DNA sequence: TGCGCCAGCAGCTTGGGCAGTAACTATGGCTACACCTTC. As protein: CASSLGSNYGYTF.

In this sample, this clone turned up a few times. The sample contains more than one DNA sequence encoding this CDR3. The V and J genes are TRBV7-2 and TRBJ2-2; 13 positions agree with TRBD2. This CDR3 has 15 amino acids. Per the germline V gene, CDR1 is SGHTA and CDR2 is FQGNSA. V lost 4 bases and J lost 8; bases outside the gene matches: 4. This chain's CDR3 is CASSSPGLAGGELFF. The CDR3 nucleotides read TGTGCCAGCAGCTCTCCGGGACTAGCGGGGGGGGAGCTGTTTTTT.

This sequence joins TRBV29-1 and TRBJ2-5; the D gene is possibly TRBD1 (5 bases). This CDR3 spans 12 amino acids. Per germline, CDR1 SQVTM and CDR2 ANQGSEA. Deletions cut 2 bases from V and 5 bases from J, with 9 bases between. Written as DNA, the CDR3 is TGCAGCGTTGAAAGGGGCGCGGAGACCCAGTACTTC. The encoded protein is CSVERGAETQYF.

The chain couples TRBV6-6 to TRBJ2-7; D remains ambiguous. The CDR3 totals 13 residues. Trimming removed 5 bases at V and 1 base at J, with 9 bases between. Per the germline V gene, CDR1 is MNHNY and CDR2 is SVGAGI (reference sequence). The CDR3 DNA reads as TGTGCCAGCAGTGCGACTGAGTCCTACGAGCAGTACTTC. Encoded protein: CASSATESYEQYF.

The chain employs TRBV28 and TRBJ2-7, with D uncertain. The germline V gene encodes CDR1 MDHEN and CDR2 SYDVKM. Between the trimmed V and J ends, which lost 6 bases and 6 bases, there was a span of 15 bases. The CDR3 is 13 residues long. The CDR3 loop reads CASSPVFLTEQYF. CDR3 DNA: TGTGCCAGCAGCCCAGTCTTCCTTACCGAGCAGTACTTC.

This chain connects TRBV9 to TRBJ2-1; 10 bases align to TRBD2. This CDR3 is built from 18 residues. With 0 bases clipped from V and 0 bases from J, the junction kept 6 bases outside the gene matches. Germline values: CDR1 SGDLS, CDR2 YYNGEE. CDR3 DNA sequence: TGTGCCAGCAGCGTAGATACTAGCGGGGCTCTCTCCTACAATGAGCAGTTCTTC. Translating gives CASSVDTSGALSYNEQFF.

In nucleotides, the CDR3 is TGTGCCAGCAGTGAAGGAGGGACTGGGTCCTACGAGCAGTACTTC. It codes for CASSEGGTGSYEQYF. This sequence joins TRBV2 and TRBJ2-5, with D perhaps matching TRBD2 (6 bases). The J call may be incorrect, as the DNA end agrees better with TRBJ2-7. This CDR3 comprises 15 residues. The germline V gene has CDR1 SNHLY and CDR2 FYNNEI.

This chain joins TRBV28 and TRBJ2-3, with 7 bases fitting TRBD1. This CDR3 spans 13 amino acids. The V gene end was trimmed by 4 bases and the J gene end by 6 bases; junction bases not matched to a gene: 4. CDR1 MDHEN and CDR2 SYDVKM come from the germline V gene. The CDR3 sequence: CASSWDSGDTQYF. In DNA form, the CDR3 reads TGTGCCAGCAGTTGGGACAGCGGCGATACGCAGTATTTT.

The V call is TRBV6-5, the J call TRBJ1-4, with TRBD1 matching 7 bases. The V and J ends lost 0 bases and 5 bases, in that order; junction bases with no gene match: 3. The V gene's germline CDR1 is MNHEY and CDR2 SVGAGI. This CDR3 has 15 amino acids. CDR3 amino acids: CASSYSNRGNEKLFF. CDR3 coding DNA: TGTGCCAGCAGTTACTCGAACAGGGGAAATGAAAAACTGTTTTTT.

This clone was observed a few times. This chain uses TRBV7-2 with TRBJ2-7, with 9 nucleotides matching TRBD1. CDR3 length: 15 residues. Germline trimming cut 4 bases from V and 3 bases from J; bases unmatched to any gene: 7. The V gene's germline CDR1 is SGHTA and CDR2 FQGNSA. CDR3 sequence reads: CASSSRDRANYEQYF. The CDR3 bases are TGTGCCAGCAGCTCCCGGGACAGGGCAAACTACGAGCAGTACTTC. Full variable domain (missing parts from reference TRBV7-2 and TRBJ2-7): GAGVSQSPSNKVTEKGKDVELRCDPISGHTALYWYRQSLGQGLEFLIYFQGNSAPDKSGLPSDRFSAERTGGSVSTLTIQRTQQEDSAVYLCASSSRDRANYEQYFGPGTRLTVT.

This chain connects TRBV28 to TRBJ2-3; D call uncertain. The CDR3 extends over 12 amino acids. Deletions cut 6 bases from V and 5 bases from J, with 9 bases between. Germline CDR1 MDHEN, CDR2 SYDVKM. The CDR3 protein is CASSAGRDTQYF. The CDR3 bases are TGTGCCAGCAGCGCTGGGCGAGATACGCAGTATTTT.

V is TRBV7-9 and J is TRBJ2-7; D gene uncertain. This CDR3 region has 18 residues. Germline V lookup: CDR1 SEHNR, CDR2 FQNEAQ (reference sequence). Deletions cut 4 bases from V and 5 bases from J, with 27 bases between. CDR3 residues: CASSSTLRLRPSLDEQYF. CDR3 DNA: TGTGCCAGCAGCTCCACCCTCCGGTTGAGGCCCTCCCTAGACGAGCAGTACTTC. Looking up the rest from reference TRBV7-9 and TRBJ2-7 gives the full variable domain: DTGVSQNPRHKITKRGQNVTFRCDPISEHNRLYWYRQTLGQGPEFLTYFQNEAQLEKSRLLSDRFSAERPKGSFSTLEIQRTEQGDSAMYLCASSSTLRLRPSLDEQYFGPGTRLTVT.

Concerning this clone itself: Other DNA sequences in this sample translate to the same CDR3. The rearrangement joins TRBV7-2 to TRBJ2-3, with TRBD1 identical over 8 bases. The J segment lost 3 bases and the V segment lost 6 bases, leaving 8 bases of the junction unmatched. This CDR3 region has 15 residues. CDR1 is SGHTA and CDR2 is FQGNSA in the germline V gene. The CDR3: CASRETGGATDTQYF. The CDR3 DNA is TGTGCCAGCAGGGAAACAGGGGGTGCAACAGATACGCAGTATTTT.

V usage is TRBV9 and J usage is TRBJ2-1; TRBD1 agrees at 7 bases. V lost 4 bases, J lost 1 base, and 8 bases stayed unmatched. The length of the CDR3 is 16 residues. The germline CDR1 and CDR2 sequences are SGDLS and YYNGEE. The CDR3 DNA reads TGTGCCAGCAGCCTACTGGACAGGCCTTCCTACAATGAGCAGTTCTTC. Its translation: CASSLLDRPSYNEQFF.

This clone was recorded a few times. The chain couples TRBV2 to TRBJ2-7; D call uncertain. Germline-derived CDR1 and CDR2 are SNHLY and FYNNEI. The ends were cut back, 6 bases at V and 5 bases at J, with 11 bases in the middle. The CDR3 runs 12 residues. The CDR3 nucleotides are TGTGCCAGCAGGAGTGAAAGTAACGAGCAGTACTTC. It codes for CASRSESNEQYF.

The gene calls are TRBV2 and TRBJ2-1; D is ambiguous. The CDR3 spans 13 residues. V was cut by 4 bases and J by 3 bases, with 7 bases left in between. CDR1 is SNHLY, CDR2 FYNNEI, per germline. The CDR3 DNA reads TGTGCCAGCAGTGTAACGGGCTACAATGAGCAGTTCTTC. It translates to CASSVTGYNEQFF.

The table lists this clone with a count of one. The chain combines TRBV7-9 with TRBJ2-3; 8 nucleotides align to TRBD2. V trimming: 8 bases; J trimming: 4 bases; junction bases outside the gene matches: 14. This CDR3 spans 16 amino acids. Germline CDR1 reads SEHNR; CDR2 reads FQNEAQ (reference sequence). CDR3 bases: TGTGCCAGCCTGTACCCCCTAGCGGGTTTGGCAGATACGCAGTATTTT. It translates to CASLYPLAGLADTQYF.

This rearrangement joins TRBV18 to TRBJ2-7; 9 bases map to TRBD2. The CDR3 sequence is 18 residues long. Per the germline V gene, CDR1 is KGHSH and CDR2 is LQKENI. Germline trimming cut 5 bases from V and 0 bases from J; bases unmatched to any gene: 14. CDR3 DNA: TGTGCCAGCTCATCCAACTCGGGCGGGGGGGCCCCCTCCTACGAGCAGTACTTC. This sequence encodes CASSSNSGGGAPSYEQYF.

V gene TRBV28 combines with J gene TRBJ2-2, with no clear D. The CDR3 length is 14 residues. The germline CDR1 and CDR2 sequences are MDHEN and SYDVKM. The V end was cut by 6 bases, the J end by 0 bases, with 8 bases between. Here the CDR3 reads CASSGPANTGELFF. The DNA for the CDR3 is TGTGCCAGCAGCGGTCCCGCGAACACCGGGGAGCTGTTTTTT.